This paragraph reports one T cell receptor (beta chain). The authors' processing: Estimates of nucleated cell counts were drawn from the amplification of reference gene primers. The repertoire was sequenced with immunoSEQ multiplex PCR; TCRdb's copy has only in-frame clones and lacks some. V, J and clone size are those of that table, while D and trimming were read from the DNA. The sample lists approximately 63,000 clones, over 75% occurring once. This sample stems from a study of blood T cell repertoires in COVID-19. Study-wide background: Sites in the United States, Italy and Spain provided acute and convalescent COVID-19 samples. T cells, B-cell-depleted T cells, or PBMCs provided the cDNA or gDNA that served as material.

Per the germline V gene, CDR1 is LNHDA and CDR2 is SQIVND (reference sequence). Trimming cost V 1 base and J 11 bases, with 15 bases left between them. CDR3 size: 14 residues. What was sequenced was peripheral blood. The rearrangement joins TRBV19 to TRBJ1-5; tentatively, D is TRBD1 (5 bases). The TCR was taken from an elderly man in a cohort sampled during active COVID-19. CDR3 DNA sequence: TGTGCCAGTAGTATAGCCGGCCGCGGAGGGGCCCAGCATTTT. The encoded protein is CASSIAGRGGAQHF. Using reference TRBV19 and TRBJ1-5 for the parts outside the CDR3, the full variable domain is DGGITQSPKYLFRKEGQNVTLSCEQNLNHDAMYWYRQDPGQGLRLIYYSQIVNDFQKGDIAEGYSVSREKKESFPLTVTSAQKNPTAFYLCASSIAGRGGAQHFGDGTRLSIL.